The 9 T cell receptor beta chains in this list originate from one sample, sequenced in a study of blood T cell repertoires in COVID-19. The table came from immunoSEQ multiplex PCR; TCRdb's copy has only in-frame clones and leaves some out. The sample has 110,000 to 150,000 clones, approximately 85% seen once; the top ten hold about 4.2%. The sample was peripheral blood. The receptors were sampled from a woman of 80 years or more with acute or convalescent COVID-19.

The chain employs TRBV19 and TRBJ2-1, with no clear D. V lost 8 bases to trimming and J lost 8 bases, with 4 bases between them. The CDR3 spans 9 residues. Germline V lookup: CDR1 LNHDA, CDR2 SQIVND (reference sequence). CDR3 protein: CASGHEQFF. For the CDR3, the DNA is TGTGCCAGTGGCCATGAGCAGTTCTTC.

The DNA of the CDR3 is TGTGCCAGCAGCCTCGCCGGGACAGAGTATAACTATGGCTACACCTTC. Encoded protein: CASSLAGTEYNYGYTF. The J gene is TRBJ1-2, the V gene TRBV28, with 7 bases aligning to TRBD1. Germline-derived CDR1 and CDR2 are MDHEN and SYDVKM. Unmatched junction bases numbered 11, after V lost 6 bases and J lost 1 base. The CDR3 is made up of 16 amino acids.

The V and J genes are TRBV28 and TRBJ2-6, with D perhaps TRBD1 (6 bases). The CDR3 covers 19 residues. CDR1 and CDR2 from the germline V gene are MDHEN and SYDVKM. With 2 bases removed from V and 0 bases from J, the gap between germline ends came to 17 bases. The chain's CDR3 is CASSLNNQGLRSGANVLTF. Written as DNA, the CDR3 is TGTGCCAGCAGTTTAAATAATCAGGGGTTACGCTCTGGGGCCAACGTCCTGACTTTC.

This clone was seen a few times. This chain uses TRBV6-2 or TRBV6-3 with TRBJ1-5, with no clear D. V lost 4 bases, J lost 3 bases, and 16 bases lay in between. Per the germline V gene, CDR1 is MNHEY and CDR2 is SVGEGT. The length of the CDR3 is 16 residues. CDR3 bases: TGTGCCAGCAGTTTCCCGGGAAGGCGAACCAATCAGCCCCAGCATTTT. Its translation is CASSFPGRRTNQPQHF.

The chain has TRBV23-1 and TRBJ2-7, with D possibly being TRBD1 (6 bases). TRBV23-1 counts as an open reading frame of uncertain function. The CDR3 totals 14 residues. V was clipped by 4 bases and J by 2 bases, with 12 bases between them. The CDR3 bases are TGCGCCAGCAGTCGATCCGGACAGACCTACGAGCAGTACTTC. This gives the protein CASSRSGQTYEQYF.

V and J are TRBV3-1 (or the pseudogene TRBV3-2) and TRBJ1-6; 8 bases agree with TRBD1. This CDR3 is built from 14 residues. The V gene end was trimmed by 0 bases and the J gene end by 10 bases; junction bases not matched to a gene: 2. Germline V gene lookup returns CDR1 LGHDT and CDR2 YNNKEL (reference sequence). CDR3 loop: CASSQDRGRSPLHF. The DNA for the CDR3 is TGTGCCAGCAGCCAAGACAGGGGGCGATCACCCCTCCACTTT.

This chain uses TRBV5-3 with TRBJ1-4; D not resolved. TRBV5-3 is labeled an ORF, and its function is uncertain. The V gene lost 3 bases and the J gene lost 3 bases, with 9 bases spanning the gap. CDR3 length: 14 amino acids. The CDR3, as DNA: TGTGCCAGAAGCTCTAGGCGGGCTAATGAAAAACTGTTTTTT. Protein: CARSSRRANEKLFF.

This clone has just one count. The chain joins TRBV9 to TRBJ1-2; 8 nucleotides agree with TRBD1. CDR1 is SGDLS and CDR2 is YYNGEE in the germline V gene. Unmatched junction bases numbered 7, after V lost 4 bases and J lost 5 bases. The CDR3 runs 14 residues. The CDR3 DNA follows: TGTGCCAGCAGCCGACAGGGGACGGGGTATGGCTACACCTTC. Translation: CASSRQGTGYGYTF.

The chain joins TRBV2 to TRBJ1-1; D is unresolved. V gave up 6 bases and J gave up 1 base, with 12 bases separating them. The CDR3 spans 14 residues. From germline, CDR1 is SNHLY and CDR2 FYNNEI. The CDR3 here is CASRGLRANTEAFF. The CDR3 coding sequence is TGTGCCAGCAGGGGTTTGAGGGCGAACACTGAAGCTTTCTTT.